This T cell receptor (beta chain) was observed in a study of cytomegalovirus exposure and HLA in healthy donors. General observations from the study: Most of the TCR beta V segments (in an earlier analysis) were productive either about 87% or about 30% of the time. More clonal expansion characterized HLA-associated TCR beta chains than equally common others in a later analysis.

Trimming took off 1 base at V and 1 base at J, with 10 bases between the two ends. This CDR3 spans 15 amino acids. Germline V gene lookup returns CDR1 SEHNR and CDR2 FQNEAQ (reference sequence). Concerning this clone: Its antigen is unknown.

It was with 60 Vbeta and 13 Jbeta primers that the PCR ran. Assay used: immunoSEQ multiplex PCR; TCRdb lists only in-frame clones, some missing. The profile covers roughly 100,000 clones, with more than 75% appearing a single time and around 0.76% taken by the ten largest. Input material: PBMCs. The rearrangement uses TRBV7-9 and TRBJ1-1; TRBD1 might be the D (6 bases). This clonotype was obtained from an older woman in good health and CMV-seronegative. This CDR3 is CASSLVETGNTEAFF. The CDR3 DNA follows: TGTGCCAGCAGCTTAGTCGAGACAGGGAACACTGAAGCTTTCTTT. Looking up the rest from reference TRBV7-9 and TRBJ1-1 gives the full variable domain: DTGVSQNPRHKITKRGQNVTFRCDPISEHNRLYWYRQTLGQGPEFLTYFQNEAQLEKSRLLSDRFSAERPKGSFSTLEIQRTEQGDSAMYLCASSLVETGNTEAFFGQGTRLTVV.